This TCR beta chain was identified during a study of PD-1 blockade in mismatch repair-deficient tumors. Overall study findings and caveats: Tumor-resident clones, often undetectable pretreatment in blood, expanded then contracted after pembrolizumab.

Method: immunoSEQ multiplex PCR; TCRdb's copy keeps in-frame clones and lacks some. Here the sample spans around 130,000 clones, approximately 91% being singletons. CDR1 is SGHNT, CDR2 YENEEA, per germline. The CDR3 is made up of 19 amino acids. Trimming stripped 0 bases from V and 0 bases from J, with 21 bases between. Concerning this clone: What it binds is not known.

The source was peripheral blood, collected 72 weeks after starting pembrolizumab. This chain links TRBV11-3 with TRBJ2-7; D is possibly TRBD2 (6 bases). This TCR came from an adult with mismatch repair-deficient cancer. CDR3 nucleotides: TGTGCCAGCAGCTTAGAGGGAGGCAGACTCGGATGGGTCTCCTACGAGCAGTACTTC. Its translation is CASSLEGGRLGWVSYEQYF.